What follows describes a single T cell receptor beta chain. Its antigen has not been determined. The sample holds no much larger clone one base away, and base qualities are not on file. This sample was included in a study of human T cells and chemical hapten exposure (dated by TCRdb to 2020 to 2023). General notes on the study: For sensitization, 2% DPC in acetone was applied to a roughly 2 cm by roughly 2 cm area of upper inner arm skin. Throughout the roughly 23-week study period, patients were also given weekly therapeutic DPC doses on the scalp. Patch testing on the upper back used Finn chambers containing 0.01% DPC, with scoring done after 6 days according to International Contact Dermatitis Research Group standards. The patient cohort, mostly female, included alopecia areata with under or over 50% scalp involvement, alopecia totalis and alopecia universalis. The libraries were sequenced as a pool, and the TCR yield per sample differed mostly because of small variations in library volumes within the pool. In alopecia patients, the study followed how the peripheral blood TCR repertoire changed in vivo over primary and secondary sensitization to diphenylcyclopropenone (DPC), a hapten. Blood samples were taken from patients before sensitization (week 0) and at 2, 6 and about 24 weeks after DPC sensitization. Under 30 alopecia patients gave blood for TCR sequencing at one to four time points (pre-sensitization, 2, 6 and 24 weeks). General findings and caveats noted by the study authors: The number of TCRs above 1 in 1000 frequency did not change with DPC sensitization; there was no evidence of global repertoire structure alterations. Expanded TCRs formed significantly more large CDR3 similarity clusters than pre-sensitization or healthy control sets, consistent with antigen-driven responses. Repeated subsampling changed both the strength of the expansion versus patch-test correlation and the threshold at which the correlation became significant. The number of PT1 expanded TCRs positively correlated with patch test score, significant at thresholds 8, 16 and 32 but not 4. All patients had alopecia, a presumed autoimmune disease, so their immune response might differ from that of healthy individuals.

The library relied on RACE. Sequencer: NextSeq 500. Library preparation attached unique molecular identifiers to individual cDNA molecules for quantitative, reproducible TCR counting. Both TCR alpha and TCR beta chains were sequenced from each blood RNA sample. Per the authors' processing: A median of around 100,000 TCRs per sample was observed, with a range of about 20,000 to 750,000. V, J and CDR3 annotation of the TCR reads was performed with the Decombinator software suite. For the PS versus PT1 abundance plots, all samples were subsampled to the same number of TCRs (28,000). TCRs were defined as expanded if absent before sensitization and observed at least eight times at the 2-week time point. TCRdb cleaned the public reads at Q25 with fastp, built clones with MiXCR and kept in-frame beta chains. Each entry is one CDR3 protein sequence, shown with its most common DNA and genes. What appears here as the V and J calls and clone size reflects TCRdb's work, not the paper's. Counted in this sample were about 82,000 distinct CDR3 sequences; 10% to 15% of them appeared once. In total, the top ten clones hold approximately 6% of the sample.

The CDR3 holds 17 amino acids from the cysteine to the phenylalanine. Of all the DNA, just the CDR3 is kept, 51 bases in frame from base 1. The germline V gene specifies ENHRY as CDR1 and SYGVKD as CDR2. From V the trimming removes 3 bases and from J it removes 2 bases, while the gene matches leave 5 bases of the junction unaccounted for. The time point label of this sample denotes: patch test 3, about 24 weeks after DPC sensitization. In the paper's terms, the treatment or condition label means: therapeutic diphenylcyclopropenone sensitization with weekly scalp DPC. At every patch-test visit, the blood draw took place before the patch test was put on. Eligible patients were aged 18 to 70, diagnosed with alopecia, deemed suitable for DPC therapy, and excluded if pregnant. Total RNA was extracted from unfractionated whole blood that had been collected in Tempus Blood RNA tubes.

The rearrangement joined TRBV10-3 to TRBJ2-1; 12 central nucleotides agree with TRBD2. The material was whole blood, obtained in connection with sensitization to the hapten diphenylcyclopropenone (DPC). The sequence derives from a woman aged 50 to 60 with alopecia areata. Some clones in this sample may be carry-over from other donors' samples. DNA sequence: TGTGCCATCAGTGATCCCCTAGCGGGAGGGACCTACAATGAGCAGTTCTTC. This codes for CAISDPLAGGTYNEQFF.